The TCR beta chain under discussion was sequenced for a study of blood T cell repertoires in COVID-19. Germline V gene lookup returns CDR1 MGHDK and CDR2 SYGVNS. The length of the CDR3 is 13 residues. Produced via immunoSEQ multiplex PCR; TCRdb's table is partial and in-frame only. The sample contains a few hundred thousand clones, approximately 88% of which appear only once. This clone has more than one count but fewer than ten. One end of the junction is discordant with germline, which a read error may explain. The specimen was peripheral blood. The TCR sequence derives from a woman aged 30 to 39 with acute or convalescent COVID-19. The rearrangement links TRBV25-1 to TRBJ1-3, with D unresolved. CDR3 nucleotides: TGTGCCAGCAGTGTCCAAGCTGGAGACACCATATATTTT. Protein: CASSVQAGDTIYF.